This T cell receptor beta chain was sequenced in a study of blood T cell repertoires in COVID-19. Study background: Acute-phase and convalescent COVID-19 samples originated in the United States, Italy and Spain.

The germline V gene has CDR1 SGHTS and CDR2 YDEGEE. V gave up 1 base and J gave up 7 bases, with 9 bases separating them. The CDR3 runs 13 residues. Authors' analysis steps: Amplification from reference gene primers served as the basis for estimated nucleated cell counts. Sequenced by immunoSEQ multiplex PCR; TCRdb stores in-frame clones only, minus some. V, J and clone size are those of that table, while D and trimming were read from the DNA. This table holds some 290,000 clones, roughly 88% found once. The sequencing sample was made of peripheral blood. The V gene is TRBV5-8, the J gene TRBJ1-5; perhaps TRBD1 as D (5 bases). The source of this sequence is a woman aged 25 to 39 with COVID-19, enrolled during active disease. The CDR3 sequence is CASSLIGVQPQHF. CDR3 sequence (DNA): TGTGCCAGCAGCTTGATAGGGGTCCAGCCCCAGCATTTT.